The 24 T cell receptor beta chains below all came from one sample that was sequenced in a study of Ad26.COV2.S vaccination and SARS-CoV-2 variants. The table came from immunoSEQ multiplex PCR; TCRdb's copy has only in-frame clones and leaves some out. The data hold 400,000 to 450,000 clones, with about 92% observed a single time. The treatment is: roughly 19 received Ad26.COV2.S at low or high dose, single or two shots; roughly five received placebo; per-sample allocation not given. Sample collection was performed on day 63 after the first vaccine or placebo injection. The material sequenced was peripheral blood, taken in a trial of Ad26.COV2.S vaccine versus placebo. The source is a person between 18 and 59 years old who received the Ad26.COV2.S COVID-19 vaccine or a placebo.

This clone was counted once. The chain uses TRBV15 and TRBJ2-7; D unresolved. The CDR3 sequence is 14 residues long. V lost 0 bases to trimming and J lost 6 bases, with 12 bases between them. Germline CDR1 LNHNV, CDR2 YYDKDF (reference sequence). CDR3 sequence: CATSRETNPGEQYF. CDR3 nucleotides: TGTGCCACCAGCAGAGAGACCAACCCTGGCGAGCAGTACTTC.

The gene calls are TRBV27 and TRBJ2-7; 12 bases are shared with TRBD2. The CDR3 is made up of 16 amino acids. In germline, CDR1 is MNHEY, CDR2 SMNVEV (reference sequence). Trimming took 5 bases from V and 3 from J; bases not matched to a gene: 8. CDR3 DNA sequence: TGTGCCAGCAGTAAAAGGACTAGCGGGGCACTCTACGAGCAGTACTTC. Amino acids: CASSKRTSGALYEQYF.

The chain is built from TRBV6-5 and TRBJ1-3; D is ambiguous. The CDR3 is 11 amino acids. The V end was cut by 10 bases, the J end by 4 bases, with 8 bases between. Germline V gene sequence: CDR1 MNHEY, CDR2 SVGAGI. CDR3 sequence (DNA): TGTGCCACTCACTTGGGAAACACCATATATTTT. This encodes CATHLGNTIYF.

The V call is TRBV13, the J call TRBJ2-5; D is uncertain. The V end lost 2 bases, the J end lost 4 bases, and 8 bases lay between the germline ends. CDR1 is PRHDT and CDR2 is FYEKMQ in the germline V gene (reference sequence). CDR3 length: 13 residues. The CDR3 DNA follows: TGTGCCAGCAGCTTACGAGGTGGAGAGACCCAGTACTTC. The encoded protein is CASSLRGGETQYF.

The chain recombines TRBV7-2 with TRBJ2-7; TRBD2 agrees at 12 bases. With 6 bases clipped from V and 2 bases from J, the junction kept 2 bases outside the gene matches. Germline-derived CDR1 and CDR2 are SGHTA and FQGNSA. The CDR3 runs 14 residues. Here the CDR3 reads CASRRTSGTYEQYF. CDR3 coding DNA: TGTGCCAGCAGGCGGACTAGCGGGACCTACGAGCAGTACTTC.

V usage is TRBV2 and J usage is TRBJ2-1; D unclear. V was trimmed by 3 bases and J by 6 bases, leaving 15 bases between them. The CDR3 is 15 amino acids. CDR1 is SNHLY, CDR2 FYNNEI, per germline. Here the CDR3 reads CASSDKAFGLNEQFF. The CDR3, as DNA: TGTGCCAGCAGTGACAAAGCGTTCGGCCTCAATGAGCAGTTCTTC.

This chain joins TRBV2 and TRBJ2-7; TRBD1 matches at 9 bases. CDR1 is SNHLY and CDR2 is FYNNEI in the germline V gene. This CDR3 spans 14 amino acids. V lost 5 bases, J lost 4 bases, and 6 bases stayed unmatched. CDR3 in amino acids: CASSSGQGTYEQYF. CDR3 bases: TGTGCCAGCAGTTCGGGACAGGGTACTTACGAGCAGTACTTC.

In DNA form, the CDR3 reads TGTGCCAGCAGTTACACAGAAAGGTCCTACAATGAGCAGTTCTTC. This gives the protein CASSYTERSYNEQFF. The V and J genes are TRBV6-2 or TRBV6-3 and TRBJ2-1, with D hard to call. The V gene lost 2 bases and the J gene lost 1 base, with 9 bases spanning the gap. The germline CDR1 and CDR2 sequences are MNHEY and SVGEGT. The CDR3 has 15 residues.

V and J are TRBV10-3 and TRBJ2-7; a possible D gene is TRBD1 (6 bases). V was shortened by 7 bases and J by 3 bases, with 13 bases between the two germline ends. This CDR3 is built from 13 residues. CDR1 is ENHRY, CDR2 SYGVKD, per germline. DNA of the CDR3: TGTGCCATCAAACCCGGGACACTCTACGAGCAGTACTTC. Protein product: CAIKPGTLYEQYF.

This chain links TRBV27 with TRBJ2-1, with TRBD1 matching over 9 bases. The V gene end was trimmed by 1 base and the J gene end by 9 bases; junction bases not matched to a gene: 7. The CDR3 is 15 amino acids. Germline V gene sequence: CDR1 MNHEY, CDR2 SMNVEV (reference sequence). The CDR3 DNA is TGTGCCAGCAGTTTATTGGGACAGGGTGGAGGTGAGCAGTTCTTC. Its translation: CASSLLGQGGGEQFF.

V and J are TRBV5-1 and TRBJ2-3; D tentatively reads TRBD1 or TRBD2 (5 bases each). The germline gives CDR1 SGHRS, CDR2 YFSETQ. Trimming took 3 bases from V and 2 from J, leaving 10 bases between them. The CDR3 consists of 14 residues. The CDR3 loop reads CASSSGGFTDTQYF. CDR3 DNA: TGCGCCAGCAGCTCTGGGGGATTCACAGATACGCAGTATTTT. The full variable domain, completed using reference TRBV5-1 and TRBJ2-3, is KAGVTQTPRYLIKTRGQQVTLSCSPISGHRSVSWYQQTPGQGLQFLFEYFSETQRNKGNFPGRFSGRQFSNSRSEMNVSTLELGDSALYLCASSSGGFTDTQYFGPGTRLTVL.

The chain couples TRBV7-9 to TRBJ1-6; D is undetermined. The germline gives CDR1 SEHNR, CDR2 FQNEAQ (reference sequence). The CDR3 is 13 amino acids. Trimming pared 5 bases from V and 7 bases from J, leaving 9 bases between. This CDR3 reads CASSPDTNSPLHF. The CDR3 bases are TGTGCCAGCAGCCCCGACACGAATTCACCCCTCCACTTT.

The CDR3 DNA follows: TGTGCCAGCAGTGAGGCTAGCGGGAGATCGGCAGATACGCAGTATTTT. This translates into CASSEASGRSADTQYF. This rearrangement joins TRBV2 to TRBJ2-3, with 10 positions matching TRBD2. The V and J ends lost 3 bases and 4 bases, in that order; junction bases with no gene match: 7. Looked up from germline, CDR1 is SNHLY and CDR2 is FYNNEI. The CDR3 is 16 amino acids.

The chain uses TRBV7-6 and TRBJ1-5; D unclear. Trimming left V 5 bases short and J 0 bases short, with 5 bases between. Looked up from germline, CDR1 is SGHVS and CDR2 is FNYEAQ. The CDR3 sequence is 13 residues long. The CDR3 sequence: CASSPTSNQPQHF. In nucleotides, the CDR3 is TGTGCCAGCAGCCCCACTAGCAATCAGCCCCAGCATTTT.

The chain couples TRBV5-8 to TRBJ2-1; weak D call: TRBD2 (5 bases). Trimming stripped 4 bases from V and 4 bases from J, with 15 bases between. Germline values: CDR1 SGHTS, CDR2 YDEGEE. The CDR3 spans 15 residues. The CDR3 is CASSLGEGNYNEQFF. The DNA of the CDR3 is TGTGCCAGCAGCCTGGGCGAGGGAAATTACAATGAGCAGTTCTTC.

Only one count was recorded for this clone. The same CDR3 can be traced to other DNA sequences in this sample. V and J are TRBV5-1 and TRBJ2-7, with 10 positions matching TRBD2. This CDR3 contains 15 residues. The ends lost 4 bases at V and 2 bases at J; junction bases unmatched: 6. Looked up from germline, CDR1 is SGHRS and CDR2 is YFSETQ. CDR3 bases: TGCGCCAGCAGCCCAAGGACTAGCGGAGCCTACGAGCAGTACTTC. This codes for CASSPRTSGAYEQYF.

This clone was counted once. The sample has other DNA sequences that encode this CDR3 too. The chain is built from TRBV7-9 and TRBJ2-3; D tentatively reads TRBD1 or TRBD2 (5 bases each). Trimming pared 2 bases from V and 4 bases from J, leaving 7 bases between. This CDR3 region has 13 residues. Germline V lookup: CDR1 SEHNR, CDR2 FQNEAQ (reference sequence). The CDR3 sequence: CASSLQGPDTQYF. The CDR3 DNA follows: TGTGCCAGCAGCTTACAGGGACCAGATACGCAGTATTTT.

The chain links TRBV12-3 or TRBV12-4 to TRBJ2-5, with unresolved D. The CDR3 is made up of 12 amino acids. Trimming removed 3 bases at V and 3 bases at J, with 5 bases between. CDR3 amino acids: CASSFQEETQYF. The CDR3 DNA is TGTGCCAGCAGTTTCCAGGAAGAGACCCAGTACTTC.

The chain is built from TRBV27 and TRBJ1-2; D is perhaps TRBD1 (5 bases). Germline V gene sequence: CDR1 MNHEY, CDR2 SMNVEV (reference sequence). This CDR3 has 14 amino acids. Deletions cut 5 bases from V and 1 base from J, with 11 bases between. CDR3 protein: CASSPPGGNYGYTF. The CDR3 bases are TGTGCCAGCAGTCCCCCGGGGGGTAACTATGGCTACACCTTC.

In its sample, this clone was seen once. The chain links TRBV27 to TRBJ1-1; TRBD1 matches 7 bases. The V segment lost 5 bases and the J segment 7 bases; nucleotides outside the gene matches: 10. CDR3 size: 14 residues. Per germline, CDR1 MNHEY and CDR2 SMNVEV (reference sequence). The CDR3 DNA follows: TGTGCCAGCAGTGCCAGACAGGGTCGAGGTGAAGCTTTCTTT. It yields the protein CASSARQGRGEAFF.

The chain carries TRBV24-1 and TRBJ2-5; 7 positions agree with TRBD2. Trimming cost V 3 bases and J 3 bases; bases outside gene matches: 9. This CDR3 is 16 amino acids long. Germline V gene lookup returns CDR1 KGHDR and CDR2 SFDVKD. The CDR3 coding sequence is TGTGCCACCAGTGATGAAGCTAGCGGAGGGAAAGAGACCCAGTACTTC. This encodes CATSDEASGGKETQYF.

The chain carries TRBV13 and TRBJ1-3, with 7 bases fitting TRBD1. From germline, CDR1 is PRHDT and CDR2 FYEKMQ (reference sequence). The CDR3 contains 14 residues. The J segment lost 2 bases and the V segment lost 5 bases, leaving 3 bases of the junction unmatched. This CDR3 is CASSLTGTGNTIYF. The CDR3 DNA reads as TGTGCCAGCAGCCTGACAGGGACTGGAAACACCATATATTTT. The whole variable domain, remainder taken from reference TRBV13 and TRBJ1-3, is AAGVIQSPRHLIKEKRETATLKCYPIPRHDTVYWYQQGPGQDPQFLISFYEKMQSDKGSIPDRFSAQQFSDYHSELNMSSLELGDSALYFCASSLTGTGNTIYFGEGSWLTVV.

This clone is a singleton in its sample. The chain couples TRBV18 to TRBJ2-7; 8 bases are shared with TRBD1. V shed 3 bases, J shed 3 bases, and the junction held 7 bases outside the gene matches. The germline gives CDR1 KGHSH, CDR2 LQKENI. The CDR3 covers 15 residues. CDR3 bases: TGTGCCAGCTCACCCAAGACAGGGGTGCTCTACGAGCAGTACTTC. Its translation: CASSPKTGVLYEQYF.

The rearrangement joins TRBV15 to TRBJ1-2, with a tentative D call TRBD1 (5 bases). V was clipped by 3 bases and J by 8 bases, with 13 bases between them. The CDR3 extends over 13 amino acids. CDR1 and CDR2 from the germline V gene are LNHNV and YYDKDF (reference sequence). CDR3 residues: CATSSRDFGGYTF. CDR3 DNA sequence: TGTGCCACCAGCAGCCGGGACTTCGGGGGCTACACCTTC.